This TCR beta chain was captured by sequencing in a study of blood T cell repertoires in COVID-19. Trimming left V 3 bases short and J 4 bases short, with 12 bases between. CDR1 is MNHEY, CDR2 SVGAGI, per germline. This CDR3 is 14 amino acids long. This clone is a singleton in its sample. Enrolled through a virtual design, the participants were between about 18 and 100 years of age and came from around 25 US areas. Repertoires were generated with immunoSEQ multiplex PCR, while TCRdb's copy carries only in-frame clones and drops some. The sample contains about 220,000 clones, about 91% of which appear only once.

The source material was PBMCs or T cells enriched from blood (not recorded which). The TCR sequence derives from a woman aged 50 to 65 with acute COVID-19. This chain links TRBV6-5 with TRBJ1-2, with D perhaps TRBD1 (5 bases). CDR3 sequence: CASSYAGPGYGYTF. The CDR3 bases are TGTGCCAGCAGTTATGCGGGGCCTGGCTATGGCTACACCTTC.